A single TCR beta chain is shown here with its context. The CDR3 spans 15 residues. The data are from a study of blood T cell repertoires in COVID-19. Study-level information: Material from acute and convalescent COVID-19 was sourced from the United States, Italy and Spain.

The protocol was immunoSEQ multiplex PCR, while the TCRdb copy is restricted to in-frame clones and leaves out a portion. The sample shows hundreds of thousands of clones, roughly 90% of them seen only once. The receptor comes from a woman aged 70-85 years with COVID-19, enrolled during active disease. The specimen was peripheral blood. The chain recombines TRBV21-1 with TRBJ2-7; the D call of TRBD1 is as the table states it, not checked on the DNA. TRBV21-1 is listed as a pseudogene. CDR3 residues: CASSTGVLSSYEQYF. Written as DNA, the CDR3 is TGTGCCAGCAGCACAGGGGTCCTGAGCTCCTACGAGCAGTACTTC.